The next 19 T cell receptor beta chains were all read from a single sample in a study of T-cell reconstitution after alpha-beta-depleted transplantation in children. The TCRbeta library was prepared with unique molecular identifiers. TCRdb re-derived calls from the PCR reads in MiXCR, one entry per CDR3 protein. In the table there are roughly 200,000 distinct CDR3 sequences, roughly a tenth of which are singletons. Sample: PBMCs from the stem cell graft donor, taken from the stem cell graft. The receptors were sampled from a human donor who donated a stem cell graft to a child with acute lymphoblastic leukemia.

This clonotype showed up just a few times. The chain employs TRBV5-1 and TRBJ1-4, with 8 bases identical to TRBD1. This CDR3 has 15 amino acids. Per the germline V gene, CDR1 is SGHRS and CDR2 is YFSETQ. J was trimmed by 3 bases and V by 4 bases; bases with no gene match: 5. CDR3: CASSTRQGPNEKLFF. CDR3 coding DNA: TGCGCCAGCAGCACCCGACAGGGGCCTAATGAAAAACTGTTTTTT.

This clonotype was observed at least ten times. The rearrangement joins TRBV7-2 to TRBJ1-1, with D unclear. V dropped 1 base and J dropped 1 base, with 10 bases sitting between them. The CDR3 is 15 residues long. Germline CDR1 and CDR2: SGHTA and FQGNSA. CDR3 sequence (DNA): TGTGCCAGCAGCTTAGATCAGACCAGGAACACTGAAGCTTTCTTT. Translation: CASSLDQTRNTEAFF.

This clonotype came up a few times. V gene TRBV27 combines with J gene TRBJ1-2; 7 nucleotides align to TRBD1. Trimming cost V 3 bases and J 3 bases; bases outside gene matches: 7. Germline CDR1 reads MNHEY; CDR2 reads SMNVEV (reference sequence). The CDR3 totals 15 residues. In nucleotides, the CDR3 is TGTGCCAGCAGTTTTCAACAGGGGCACTACTATGGCTACACCTTC. This sequence encodes CASSFQQGHYYGYTF.

This clonotype was detected ten times or more. The genes are TRBV10-3 and TRBJ2-4; the D gene is possibly TRBD1 (5 bases). V was clipped by 2 bases and J by 0 bases, with 11 bases between them. CDR1 is ENHRY, CDR2 SYGVKD, per germline. The CDR3 totals 16 residues. In DNA form, the CDR3 reads TGTGCCATCAGTGAGGCCAGGGTCCTAGCCAAAAACATTCAGTACTTC. Its translation: CAISEARVLAKNIQYF.

The table lists this clonotype with many counts. The chain combines TRBV20-1 with TRBJ2-5; TRBD2 aligns across 7 bases. The trim removed 3 bases at V and 4 bases at J, leaving 8 bases unmatched. The length of the CDR3 is 14 residues. CDR1 is DFQATT, CDR2 SNEGSKA, per germline (reference sequence). The CDR3 nucleotides read TGCAGTGCTAGCCCGGGGGGAAATGGAGAGACCCAGTACTTC. This gives the protein CSASPGGNGETQYF.

This clonotype came up a few times. The chain employs TRBV7-2 and TRBJ2-1, with 15 bases fitting TRBD2. After removal of 5 bases from V and 4 bases from J, the junction contained 6 bases not matched to a gene. Germline lookup yields CDR1 SGHTA and CDR2 FQGNSA. The CDR3 has 17 residues. In DNA form, the CDR3 reads TGTGCCAGCAGCCAAGGGACTAGCGGGGGGACTTACAATGAGCAGTTCTTC. This translates into CASSQGTSGGTYNEQFF.

This clonotype was seen a handful of times. The CDR3 protein is CASSYSTATNYGYTF. The CDR3 bases are TGTGCCAGCAGTTACTCGACAGCAACTAACTATGGCTACACCTTC. J is TRBJ1-2 and V is TRBV6-5; perhaps TRBD1 as D (5 bases). The ends were cut back, 0 bases at V and 0 bases at J, with 8 bases in the middle. Germline CDR1 MNHEY, CDR2 SVGAGI. CDR3 length: 15 amino acids.

In its sample, this clonotype was seen many times. The chain couples TRBV30 to TRBJ2-1; D possibly matches TRBD1 or TRBD2 (5 bases each). CDR1 and CDR2 (germline): GTSNPN, SVGIG (reference sequence). The V gene lost 6 bases and the J gene lost 10 bases, with 19 bases spanning the gap. The CDR3 length is 13 residues. The DNA for the CDR3 is TGTGCCTGCACAGGACTGCTGGACGGAGAGCAGTTCTTC. It translates to CACTGLLDGEQFF.

This clonotype was observed many times. The chain links TRBV28 to TRBJ2-6; D call uncertain. The CDR3 contains 15 residues. V was pared by 2 bases and J by 1 base, with 6 bases between. From germline, CDR1 is MDHEN and CDR2 SYDVKM. CDR3 loop: CASSLGRSGANVLTF. CDR3 bases: TGTGCCAGCAGTTTAGGCCGTTCTGGGGCCAACGTCCTGACTTTC.

This clonotype was counted a few times. The V and J genes are TRBV7-9 and TRBJ1-1, with 9 bases identical to TRBD1. Germline V gene data show CDR1 as SEHNR and CDR2 as FQNEAQ (reference sequence). The CDR3 runs to 14 residues. V gave up 5 bases and J gave up 4 bases; unmatched junction bases: 5. CDR3 sequence (DNA): TGTGCCAGCAGCCAGGACAGGGGATTCACTGAAGCTTTCTTT. It translates to CASSQDRGFTEAFF.

This clonotype was counted between two and nine times. CDR3 in amino acids: CSVGGGADEKLFF. CDR3 DNA: TGCAGCGTTGGCGGGGGGGCAGATGAAAAACTGTTTTTT. The chain combines TRBV29-1 with TRBJ1-4; a possible D gene is TRBD1 (6 bases). V lost 4 bases, J lost 6 bases, and 12 bases lay in between. CDR3 size: 13 residues. Germline V gene data show CDR1 as SQVTM and CDR2 as ANQGSEA.

This clonotype was seen at least ten times. CDR3 loop: CASSPMAGTETTEAFF. The CDR3 DNA reads as TGCGCCAGCAGCCCAATGGCCGGGACAGAGACCACTGAAGCTTTCTTT. The rearrangement joins TRBV5-1 to TRBJ1-1; 7 positions match TRBD1. The CDR3 length is 16 residues. The germline gives CDR1 SGHRS, CDR2 YFSETQ. V was pared by 4 bases and J by 4 bases, with 13 bases of the junction left unmatched.

This chain connects TRBV20-1 to TRBJ1-2, with 10 bases aligning to TRBD1. CDR3 length: 17 amino acids. V lost 3 bases, J lost 0 bases, and 10 bases stayed unmatched. Germline lookup yields CDR1 DFQATT and CDR2 SNEGSKA (reference sequence). CDR3 DNA sequence: TGCAGTGCTAGCCGGGACAGGGGACCTCTAACTAACTATGGCTACACCTTC. This gives the protein CSASRDRGPLTNYGYTF.

This clonotype appeared many times. The rearrangement joins TRBV7-2 to TRBJ2-6; no definite D call. Trimming shortened V by 2 bases and J by 1 base, and 3 bases separated the two germline ends. The germline V gene encodes CDR1 SGHTA and CDR2 FQGNSA. This CDR3 contains 14 residues. The DNA for the CDR3 is TGTGCCAGCAGCTTATATTCTGGGGCCAACGTCCTGACTTTC. This codes for CASSLYSGANVLTF.

This clonotype was seen at least ten times. The V and J genes are TRBV11-2 and TRBJ1-4; the match to TRBD1 covers 8 bases. The J segment lost 6 bases and the V segment lost 5 bases, leaving 8 bases of the junction unmatched. The CDR3 is 15 amino acids. Germline-derived CDR1 and CDR2 are SGHAT and FQNNGV. The CDR3 region is CASSPRTGKDEKLFF. DNA for the CDR3: TGTGCCAGCAGCCCCAGGACAGGGAAGGATGAAAAACTGTTTTTT.

This clonotype came up a few times. As DNA, the CDR3 is TGCGCCAGCAGCTTGGGGCCAGGGGAACAGCCCCAGCATTTT. This sequence encodes CASSLGPGEQPQHF. This rearrangement joins TRBV5-1 to TRBJ1-5; perhaps TRBD1 as D (6 bases). The CDR3 consists of 14 residues. Germline CDR1 is SGHRS and CDR2 is YFSETQ. The V end was cut by 0 bases, the J end by 7 bases, with 11 bases between.

This clonotype was detected only a few times. The chain employs TRBV5-1 and TRBJ2-7; a possible D gene is TRBD1 (5 bases). The CDR3 loop spans 15 amino acids. Trimming removed 0 bases at V and 1 base at J, with 11 bases between. CDR1 SGHRS and CDR2 YFSETQ come from the germline V gene. The CDR3 DNA sequence: TGCGCCAGCAGCTTGGAGGGGCCCCCTTCCTACGAGCAGTACTTC. Its translation: CASSLEGPPSYEQYF. Drawing the rest from reference TRBV5-1 and TRBJ2-7, the complete variable domain is KAGVTQTPRYLIKTRGQQVTLSCSPISGHRSVSWYQQTPGQGLQFLFEYFSETQRNKGNFPGRFSGRQFSNSRSEMNVSTLELGDSALYLCASSLEGPPSYEQYFGPGTRLTVT.

The chain carries TRBV5-1 and TRBJ2-7; D uncertain. The germline V and J ends were trimmed by 4 bases and 0 bases, with 8 bases remaining between them. The CDR3 is 13 amino acids. Germline assignment: CDR1 SGHRS and CDR2 YFSETQ. CDR3 residues: CASSVSPSYEQYF. CDR3 coding DNA: TGCGCCAGCAGCGTCAGTCCCTCCTACGAGCAGTACTTC.

The gene calls are TRBV25-1 and TRBJ2-3, with D tentatively TRBD1 (6 bases). Per germline, CDR1 MGHDK and CDR2 SYGVNS. This CDR3 is built from 15 residues. Trimming left V 4 bases short and J 0 bases short, with 11 bases between. The CDR3 sequence is CASSALGGSTDTQYF. The CDR3 nucleotides read TGTGCCAGCAGTGCTCTAGGGGGTAGCACAGATACGCAGTATTTT.